The 6 T cell receptor beta chains below come from one sample, sequenced in a study of control samples from healthy donors and cancer patients. Method: immunoSEQ multiplex PCR; TCRdb's copy keeps in-frame clones and lacks some. The sample lists about 250,000 clones; almost 85% were seen once. Material: PBMCs. The receptors here all came from a woman in her sixties or seventies with lung cancer.

The chain has TRBV7-9 and TRBJ1-1; D not resolved. Deletions cut 1 base from V and 1 base from J, with 4 bases between. The CDR3 spans 13 residues. Germline assignment: CDR1 SEHNR and CDR2 FQNEAQ (reference sequence). For the CDR3, the DNA is TGTGCCAGCAGCTTAGGGCAGAACACTGAAGCTTTCTTT. Encoded protein: CASSLGQNTEAFF.

This chain connects TRBV3-1 (or the pseudogene TRBV3-2) to TRBJ1-4, with TRBD1 matching 9 bases. V shed 4 bases and J 8 bases; nucleotides not matched to a gene: 5. This CDR3 spans 14 amino acids. CDR1 and CDR2 from the germline V gene are LGHDT and YNNKEL (reference sequence). CDR3 loop: CASSRRTGEEKLFF. The CDR3 DNA follows: TGTGCCAGCAGCCGACGGACAGGGGAAGAAAAACTGTTTTTT.

A few counts support this clone. The rearrangement uses TRBV5-4 and TRBJ1-2; 7 bases are a match to TRBD1. The CDR3 totals 13 residues. CDR1 is SGHNT and CDR2 is YYREEE in the germline V gene (reference sequence). V dropped 3 bases and J dropped 4; count of bases not matched to a gene: 3. This CDR3 is CASSSTGAYGYTF. The CDR3 DNA reads TGTGCCAGCAGCTCAACAGGGGCCTATGGCTACACCTTC.

This clone was detected once. The CDR3 DNA is TGTGCCAGTAGTCAAGGACGACAGGGGGGCACTGAAGCTTTCTTT. It translates to CASSQGRQGGTEAFF. The V and J genes are TRBV19 and TRBJ1-1, with 9 bases lining up with TRBD1. This CDR3 region has 15 residues. The trim removed 5 bases at V and 4 bases at J, leaving 8 bases unmatched. Germline V gives CDR1 LNHDA, CDR2 SQIVND (reference sequence).

The V and J genes are TRBV14 and TRBJ2-6; no firm D call. V was pared by 2 bases and J by 1 base, with 9 bases between. Germline V gene lookup returns CDR1 SGHDN and CDR2 FVKESK. The CDR3 is 16 residues long. The CDR3 region is CASSQIVGSGANVLTF. In DNA, the CDR3 is TGTGCCAGCAGCCAAATCGTAGGGTCTGGGGCCAACGTCCTGACTTTC.

V and J are TRBV5-1 and TRBJ2-6, with D perhaps TRBD2 (6 bases). Germline assignment: CDR1 SGHRS and CDR2 YFSETQ. V lost 0 bases and J lost 0, with 10 bases in between. The length of the CDR3 is 17 residues. The CDR3 loop reads CASSLEISGSGANVLTF. CDR3 coding DNA: TGCGCCAGCAGCTTGGAGATTAGCGGCTCTGGGGCCAACGTCCTGACTTTC. Combining the CDR3 with reference TRBV5-1 and TRBJ2-6 gives the whole variable domain KAGVTQTPRYLIKTRGQQVTLSCSPISGHRSVSWYQQTPGQGLQFLFEYFSETQRNKGNFPGRFSGRQFSNSRSEMNVSTLELGDSALYLCASSLEISGSGANVLTFGAGSRLTVL.